A selection of T cell receptor beta chains follows, all from one sample in a study of T cells in Graves' hyperthyroidism and ophthalmopathy. TCRdb used MiXCR to reprocess the multiplex PCR reads, holding one entry per CDR3 protein. The table shows over 350,000 distinct CDR3 sequences, with roughly 14% occurring only once. The specimen sequenced was blood. The receptors shown here come from a man aged 18-30 years with Graves' ophthalmopathy. Each CDR3 is given with its conserved first and last residue. A D gene is named only where the DNA matches it firmly. A row's size may be missing; if present it is once, few, many or a size class.

size	D	V	J	CDR3	DNA
many	TRBD1	TRBV29-1	TRBJ1-2	CSVAGTDFNYGYTF	TGCAGCGTCGCCGGGACAGATTTTAACTATGGCTACACCTTC
few	TRBD1	TRBV19	TRBJ1-1	CASRPPGTGGEAFF	TGTGCCAGTCGCCCTCCAGGGACAGGGGGCGAGGCTTTCTTT
few	TRBD2	TRBV6-1	TRBJ2-1	CASSDGRDEQFF	TGTGCCAGCAGCGACGGGAGGGATGAGCAGTTCTTC
-	TRBD1	TRBV7-9	TRBJ2-1	CASSLNPGQGAWEQFF	TGTGCCAGCAGCTTGAACCCGGGACAGGGGGCTTGGGAGCAGTTCTTC
many	TRBD1	TRBV27	TRBJ1-2	CASEPTGTGRGYTF	TGTGCCAGCGAACCAACCGGGACAGGGCGAGGCTACACCTTC
-	-	TRBV20-1	TRBJ1-2	CSARVRGPGYGYTF	TGCAGTGCTAGAGTCAGGGGTCCCGGCTATGGCTACACCTTC
-	-	TRBV24-1	TRBJ2-6	CATSDVSGISGANVLTF	TGTGCCACCAGTGATGTTTCAGGGATATCTGGGGCCAACGTCCTGACTTTC
many	TRBD2	TRBV20-1	TRBJ2-5	CSIAGAQETQYF	TGCAGTATAGCGGGAGCCCAAGAGACCCAGTACTTC
few	-	TRBV15	TRBJ2-1	CATSRDSEDEQFF	TGTGCCACCAGCAGAGACTCCGAAGATGAGCAGTTCTTC
many	-	TRBV7-3	TRBJ2-7	CASKRGGGLSYEQYF	TGTGCCAGCAAGAGAGGGGGGGGCCTCTCCTACGAGCAGTACTTC
few	TRBD2	TRBV12-5	TRBJ2-2	CASGFLLAGNTGELFF	TGTGCTAGTGGTTTCCTCCTAGCGGGGAACACCGGGGAGCTGTTTTTT
many	TRBD1	TRBV6-1	TRBJ1-4	CASSEDLQGAANEKLFF	TGTGCCAGCAGTGAAGACCTACAGGGGGCGGCTAATGAAAAACTGTTTTTT
few	-	TRBV29-1	TRBJ2-6	CSVEGGGSGANVLTF	TGCAGCGTTGAAGGAGGGGGCTCTGGGGCCAACGTCCTGACTTTC
many	-	TRBV29-1	TRBJ1-2	CSVREKNYGYTF	TGCAGCGTGCGCGAGAAAAACTATGGCTACACCTTC
many	TRBD2	TRBV30	TRBJ2-5	CAWSPTGGPETQYF	TGTGCCTGGAGTCCGACGGGAGGGCCGGAGACCCAGTACTTC
many	-	TRBV15	TRBJ2-1	CATSRSGRPSAYNEQFF	TGTGCCACCAGCAGATCCGGACGCCCCTCGGCCTACAATGAGCAGTTCTTC
few	-	TRBV5-1	TRBJ2-1	CASSLAVAVYSYNEQFF	TGCGCCAGCAGCTTGGCGGTAGCGGTCTACTCCTACAATGAGCAGTTCTTC
-	-	TRBV24-1	TRBJ1-1	CATREGITEAFF	TGTGCCACCAGAGAGGGTATCACTGAAGCTTTCTTT
many	-	TRBV28	TRBJ2-5	CASTWGGRGTQYF	TGTGCCAGCACCTGGGGGGGCAGGGGGACCCAGTACTTC
-	-	TRBV20-1	TRBJ2-4	CSAYPGGAKNIQYF	TGCAGTGCTTACCCCGGCGGAGCCAAAAACATTCAGTACTTC
many	TRBD2	TRBV10-3	TRBJ2-1	CAIKTSGLNEQFF	TGTGCCATCAAGACTAGCGGACTCAATGAGCAGTTCTTC
many	TRBD1	TRBV7-9	TRBJ2-7	CASSSTGTGNYEQYF	TGTGCCAGCAGCTCCACCGGGACAGGGAACTACGAGCAGTACTTC
many	-	TRBV5-8	TRBJ2-5	CASSSPTQGKETQYF	TGTGCCAGCAGCTCCCCGACCCAGGGGAAAGAGACCCAGTACTTC
few	TRBD2	TRBV29-1	TRBJ2-7	CSVASGGYNEQYF	TGCAGCGTTGCTAGCGGGGGATACAATGAGCAGTACTTC
-	-	TRBV9	TRBJ2-1	CASSVGDGIYNEQFF	TGTGCCAGCAGCGTAGGGGATGGGATCTACAATGAGCAGTTCTTC
many	-	TRBV6-5	TRBJ2-3	CASSYAPRADTQYF	TGTGCCAGCAGTTACGCCCCCAGGGCAGATACGCAGTATTTT
-	-	TRBV7-6	TRBJ2-5	CASSFGGGSTETQYF	TGTGCCAGCAGCTTTGGAGGAGGCTCCACTGAGACCCAGTACTTC
few	TRBD2	TRBV7-3	TRBJ2-3	CASSMGLAASGDTQYF	TGTGCCAGCAGCATGGGACTAGCGGCTTCGGGGGATACGCAGTATTTT
-	-	TRBV6-2/TRBV6-3	TRBJ2-5	CASSLTPLLGYF	TGTGCCAGCAGCCTAACCCCTCTTCTGGGTTACTTC
many	-	TRBV5-1	TRBJ2-1	CASRPGDGYNEQFF	TGCGCCAGCAGACCCGGAGACGGTTACAATGAGCAGTTCTTC
many	-	TRBV20-1	TRBJ2-3	CSASIAEDGTDTQYF	TGCAGTGCTAGTATAGCGGAGGATGGCACAGATACGCAGTATTTT
few	-	TRBV25-1	TRBJ2-1	CASRAINNEQFF	TGTGCCAGCAGAGCTATCAACAATGAGCAGTTCTTC
-	TRBD1	TRBV6-5	TRBJ1-1	CASSDSMPGQGEAEAFF	TGTGCCAGCAGTGACTCCATGCCGGGACAGGGTGAAGCTGAAGCTTTCTTT
many	-	TRBV30	TRBJ1-2	CAWTKGPYGYTF	TGTGCCTGGACGAAGGGGCCCTATGGCTACACCTTC
few	TRBD1	TRBV3-1	TRBJ2-2	CASSPRDRGSWNTGELFF	TGTGCCAGCAGCCCCCGGGACAGGGGGAGCTGGAACACCGGGGAGCTGTTTTTT
many	TRBD2	TRBV4-2	TRBJ2-3	CASSQESGGSTDTQYF	TGTGCCAGCAGCCAAGAGAGCGGGGGCAGCACAGATACGCAGTATTTT
many	-	TRBV20-1	TRBJ2-5	CSARRPQETQYF	TGCAGTGCGAGAAGGCCCCAAGAGACCCAGTACTTC
many	-	TRBV11-3	TRBJ2-1	CASSPSGGYNEQFF	TGTGCCAGCAGCCCCTCTGGGGGCTACAATGAGCAGTTCTTC
few	-	TRBV5-1	TRBJ1-6	CASRAPGPSPLHF	TGCGCCAGCAGAGCCCCGGGCCCGTCACCCCTCCACTTT
few	TRBD1	TRBV10-1	TRBJ1-1	CASSWTGKSEAFF	TGCGCCAGCAGCTGGACAGGGAAGTCTGAAGCTTTCTTT